This T cell receptor beta chain was identified during a study of cytomegalovirus exposure and HLA in healthy donors. The PCR used 60 Vbeta and 13 Jbeta primers. Method: immunoSEQ multiplex PCR; TCRdb's copy keeps in-frame clones and lacks some. The sample consists of 100,000 to 150,000 clones, under 85% of them appearing once. A few counts support this clone. With 2 bases clipped from V and 6 bases from J, the junction kept 9 bases outside the gene matches. Per germline, CDR1 MNHEY and CDR2 SVGAGI. CDR3 length equals 15 residues. The chain employs TRBV6-5 and TRBJ1-2, with 7 bases fitting TRBD1. The source is a woman in her fifties or sixties in good health and CMV-seropositive. The sample was PBMCs. The CDR3: CASSYLLRQGDGYTF. CDR3 DNA: TGTGCCAGCAGTTACCTTCTTAGACAGGGTGATGGCTACACCTTC.